This T cell receptor (beta chain) stems from a study of technical replicates of blood from a few donors. The V and J ends lost 5 bases and 2 bases, in that order; junction bases with no gene match: 2. Germline V gives CDR1 SEHNR, CDR2 FQNEAQ (reference sequence). The CDR3 covers 14 residues. Clones were read by immunoSEQ multiplex PCR, and TCRdb kept only the in-frame ones, dropping some. The sample shows approximately 81,000 clones, under 97% of them seen only once. The sample consisted of T cells isolated from PBMCs. The chain couples TRBV7-9 to TRBJ2-1; 8 nucleotides align to TRBD2. This sequence was found in a human donor in good health. The CDR3 sequence: CASSDSGTYNEQFF. Written as DNA, the CDR3 is TGTGCCAGCAGCGATAGCGGGACCTACAATGAGCAGTTCTTC.